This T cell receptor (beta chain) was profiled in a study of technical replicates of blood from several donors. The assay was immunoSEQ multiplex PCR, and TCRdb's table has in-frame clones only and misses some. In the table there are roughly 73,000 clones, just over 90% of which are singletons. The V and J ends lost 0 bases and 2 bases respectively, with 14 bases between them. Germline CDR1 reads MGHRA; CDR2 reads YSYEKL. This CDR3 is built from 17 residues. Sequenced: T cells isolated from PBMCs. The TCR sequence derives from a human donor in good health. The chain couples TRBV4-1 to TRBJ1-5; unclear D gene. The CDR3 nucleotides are TGCGCCAGCAGCCAAGATGCGGGAAAGGGCGGCAATCAGCCCCAGCATTTT. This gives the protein CASSQDAGKGGNQPQHF.